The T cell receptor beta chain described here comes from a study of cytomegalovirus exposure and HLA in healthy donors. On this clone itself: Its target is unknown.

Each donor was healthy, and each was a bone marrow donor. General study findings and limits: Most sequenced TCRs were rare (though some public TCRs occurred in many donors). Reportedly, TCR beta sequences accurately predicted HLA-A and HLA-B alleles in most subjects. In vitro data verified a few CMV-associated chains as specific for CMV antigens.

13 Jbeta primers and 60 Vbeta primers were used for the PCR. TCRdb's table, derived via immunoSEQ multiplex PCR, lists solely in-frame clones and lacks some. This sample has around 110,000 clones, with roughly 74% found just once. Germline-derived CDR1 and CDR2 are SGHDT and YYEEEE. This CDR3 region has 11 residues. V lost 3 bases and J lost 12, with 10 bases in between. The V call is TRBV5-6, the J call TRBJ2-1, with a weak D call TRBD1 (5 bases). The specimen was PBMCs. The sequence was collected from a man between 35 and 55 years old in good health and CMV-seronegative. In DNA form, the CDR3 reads TGTGCCAGCAGCTCTAGACAGATGCAGTTCTTC. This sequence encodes CASSSRQMQFF.